Listed below are T cell receptor beta chains from one sample, sequenced in a study of cytomegalovirus exposure and HLA in healthy donors. The repertoire was sequenced with immunoSEQ multiplex PCR; TCRdb's copy has only in-frame clones and lacks some. This sample's table has 150,000 to 200,000 clones. Sequencing was performed on PBMCs. The receptors originated from a man aged 25 to 40 in good health and CMV-seronegative. The CDR3 runs from the conserved cysteine through the conserved F or W. A D gene is named only where the DNA matches it firmly.

V gene	J gene	D gene	CDR3 DNA	CDR3 protein
TRBV6-1	TRBJ2-7	TRBD1	TGTGCCAGCAGTGATCCCGGGACAGTTATCTACGAGCAGTACTTC	CASSDPGTVIYEQYF
TRBV4-3	TRBJ2-2	NA	TGCGCCAGCAGCCAAACAACAGGGTGGGCCGGGGAGCTGTTTTTT	CASSQTTGWAGELFF
TRBV5-1	TRBJ1-2	NA	TGCGCCAGCAGTTTTCAACAAACTAACTATGGCTACACCTTC	CASSFQQTNYGYTF
TRBV27	TRBJ1-3	NA	TGTGCCAGCGGGCCTCACGGGATGGAGTCGGGAAACACCATATATTTT	CASGPHGMESGNTIYF
TRBV25-1	TRBJ1-6	TRBD1	TGTGCCAGCAGTGACGGGTGGACGGGGACAGTCAATAATTCACCCCTCCACTTT	CASSDGWTGTVNNSPLHF
TRBV4-1	TRBJ1-1	TRBD1	TGCGCCAGCAGCCAAGATGGGGACAGGAAAGCTTTCTTT	CASSQDGDRKAFF
TRBV10-3	TRBJ1-2	TRBD1	TGTGCCATCAGTGCACAGGGGGCAGGTGGCTACACCTTC	CAISAQGAGGYTF
TRBV6-6	TRBJ1-2	TRBD1	TGTGCCAGCTACGGCCGGGACAGGGCAACTAACTATGGCTACACCTTC	CASYGRDRATNYGYTF
TRBV25-1	TRBJ2-1	NA	TGTGCCTCCCGGGGAAGGAATGAGCAGTTCTTC	CASRGRNEQFF
TRBV9	TRBJ1-1	NA	TGTGCCAGCAGCCCTCGGGGGGACACTGAAGCTTTCTTT	CASSPRGDTEAFF
TRBV7-2	TRBJ1-5	TRBD1	TGTGCCAGCAGCTGGGGGGACAGGGCGGGAAATCAGCCCCAGCATTTT	CASSWGDRAGNQPQHF
TRBV6-5	TRBJ1-2	NA	TGTGCCAGCAGCTACTCCCCGGGAGGGGGCTACACCTTC	CASSYSPGGGYTF
TRBV5-5	TRBJ1-3	TRBD1	TGTGCCAGCAGCCCATACAGGGGGCCCGGAAACACCATATATTTT	CASSPYRGPGNTIYF
TRBV7-6	TRBJ2-3	TRBD2	TGTGCCAGCAGCTTAGGGAGCGGGAGAGGCACAGATACGCAGTATTTT	CASSLGSGRGTDTQYF
TRBV6-5	TRBJ1-6	TRBD1	TGTGCCAGCAGGACAGGGGGCTCGGGCTCACCCCTCCACTTT	CASRTGGSGSPLHF
TRBV11-2	TRBJ1-2	NA	TGTGCCAGCAGCTCCCGACCTGGGACTTCTGGTGGCTACACCTTC	CASSSRPGTSGGYTF
TRBV11-2	TRBJ1-1	NA	TGTGCCAGCAGCTTAGTACCGGGGAACACTGAAGCTTTCTTT	CASSLVPGNTEAFF
TRBV19	TRBJ2-7	NA	TGTGCCAGTAGTATAGTCTCCTCCCGAGCCTACGAGCAGTACTTC	CASSIVSSRAYEQYF
TRBV5-6	TRBJ1-3	NA	TGTGCCAGCAGCAGCAGCTACAGGCGCTCTGGAAACACCATATATTTT	CASSSSYRRSGNTIYF